This entry describes one T cell receptor beta chain. The antigen is unknown. This record comes from a study of PD-1 blockade in classical Hodgkin lymphoma. Study-wide results and caveats: Before treatment, TCR diversity in newly diagnosed patients was reportedly lower than in healthy donors. Differences between repertoires have undefined causes, possibly disease activity or prior therapy.

Libraries were prepared by immunoSEQ multiplex PCR; TCRdb keeps only in-frame clonotypes and omits some of them. Here the sample spans 20,000 to 25,000 clones, 90% being singletons. The sample's time point: newly diagnosed, previously untreated cHL patient sample. Magnetic negative selection purified CD4+ T cells from thawed PBMCs. Comparison relied on PBMCs that came from newly diagnosed, untreated classical Hodgkin lymphoma. The CDR3 totals 18 residues. With 0 bases removed from V and 2 bases from J, the gap between germline ends came to 20 bases. Germline CDR1 SGHAT, CDR2 FQNNGV. This sequence was found in a human donor with classical Hodgkin lymphoma. The sequencing sample was made of CD4+ T cells from blood. The rearrangement joins TRBV11-2 to TRBJ2-7; TRBD1 might be the D (6 bases). The CDR3 nucleotides are TGTGCCAGCAGCTTAGATCGTAGAGGGGGTACCTACCCCTACGAGCAGTACTTC. Translation gives CASSLDRRGGTYPYEQYF.